Each of the 23 T cell receptor beta chains below was sequenced from the same sample in a study of CD8+ T cells in alopecia areata. Once RNA had been extracted, it was reverse transcribed into cDNA to act as the sequencing template. Clones were read by immunoSEQ multiplex PCR, and TCRdb kept only the in-frame ones, dropping some. The sample contains hundreds of thousands of clones, roughly 63% of which appear only once. The treatment is: oral pan-JAK inhibitor, 5-10 mg twice daily. The source material was CD4+ T cells sorted from blood, sampled around week 53, from a patient treated with tofacitinib. These receptors were obtained from a human donor with alopecia areata.

This clone occurred a few times. The chain has TRBV5-1 and TRBJ2-6; D not resolved. CDR3 length: 13 residues. Germline CDR1 is SGHRS and CDR2 is YFSETQ. V was cut by 2 bases and J by 0 bases, with 0 bases left in between. The CDR3 region has the DNA TGCGCCAGCAGCTTCTCTGGGGCCAACGTCCTGACTTTC. It yields the protein CASSFSGANVLTF.

This chain uses TRBV7-2 with TRBJ1-2; the match to TRBD1 covers 8 bases. V was clipped by 5 bases and J by 4 bases; unmatched bases: 9. Germline lookup yields CDR1 SGHTA and CDR2 FQGNSA. The CDR3 runs 15 residues. CDR3: CASSVRQGSIYGYTF. For the CDR3, the DNA is TGTGCCAGCAGCGTTCGACAGGGGAGTATCTATGGCTACACCTTC. Looking up the rest from reference TRBV7-2 and TRBJ1-2 gives the full variable domain: GAGVSQSPSNKVTEKGKDVELRCDPISGHTALYWYRQSLGQGLEFLIYFQGNSAPDKSGLPSDRFSAERTGGSVSTLTIQRTQQEDSAVYLCASSVRQGSIYGYTFGSGTRLTVV.

The rearrangement joins TRBV15 to TRBJ1-5; TRBD1 might be the D (5 bases). The V gene's germline CDR1 is LNHNV and CDR2 YYDKDF (reference sequence). V was pared by 6 bases and J by 1 base, with 16 bases between. The CDR3 extends over 16 amino acids. CDR3: CATSSPGRQSNQPQHF. CDR3 nucleotide sequence: TGTGCCACCAGTTCCCCGGGGCGCCAGAGCAATCAGCCCCAGCATTTT.

This rearrangement joins TRBV7-9 to TRBJ1-2; possibly TRBD1 for D (5 bases). This CDR3 is built from 13 residues. V gave up 0 bases and J gave up 6 bases, with 8 bases separating them. Germline V gene lookup returns CDR1 SEHNR and CDR2 FQNEAQ (reference sequence). The CDR3 protein is CASSLARRDGYTF. The CDR3 DNA sequence: TGTGCCAGCAGCTTAGCCCGCAGGGATGGCTACACCTTC.

In its sample, this clone was seen a few times. The V gene is TRBV2, the J gene TRBJ2-7; 11 nucleotides agree with TRBD1. Germline V gene lookup returns CDR1 SNHLY and CDR2 FYNNEI. There are 14 residues in the CDR3. The ends lost 4 bases at V and 5 bases at J; junction bases unmatched: 4. The CDR3 loop reads CASSASDRGHEQYF. In DNA, the CDR3 is TGTGCCAGCAGTGCCTCGGACAGGGGGCACGAGCAGTACTTC.

The chain employs TRBV7-9 and TRBJ2-4; 7 nucleotides line up with TRBD1. CDR1 and CDR2 (germline): SEHNR, FQNEAQ (reference sequence). The length of the CDR3 is 15 residues. V lost 10 bases, J lost 3 bases, and 12 bases stayed unmatched. The DNA for the CDR3 is TGTGCCACCTTAACAGGGGATGAGGGCAAAAACATTCAGTACTTC. It encodes CATLTGDEGKNIQYF.

This chain joins TRBV5-1 and TRBJ2-2, with TRBD2 matching over 10 bases. This CDR3 has 16 residues. Germline trimming cut 4 bases from V and 4 bases from J; bases unmatched to any gene: 7. The germline V gene has CDR1 SGHRS and CDR2 YFSETQ. Here the CDR3 reads CASSPWTSGTTGELFF. CDR3 in DNA: TGCGCCAGCAGCCCCTGGACTAGCGGTACCACCGGGGAGCTGTTTTTT.

Comment on this clone: This same CDR3 is encoded by further DNA sequences in the sample. The rearrangement links TRBV7-9 to TRBJ2-5, with D possibly matching TRBD2 (5 bases). Germline-derived CDR1 and CDR2 are SEHNR and FQNEAQ (reference sequence). The V end lost 2 bases, the J end lost 5 bases, and 12 bases lay between the germline ends. The CDR3 is 14 amino acids. In DNA, the CDR3 is TGTGCCAGCAGCTTACTTTCGCGCGGGGAGACCCAGTACTTC. Its protein is CASSLLSRGETQYF.

This chain connects TRBV7-8 to TRBJ2-1; 9 nucleotides line up with TRBD2. V was clipped by 4 bases and J by 0 bases; unmatched bases: 7. The germline CDR1 and CDR2 sequences are SGHVS and FQNEAQ. The CDR3 totals 17 residues. CDR3 amino acids: CASSSFSSGGSYNEQFF. DNA of the CDR3: TGTGCCAGCAGCTCCTTTAGTAGCGGGGGCTCCTACAATGAGCAGTTCTTC. Complete variable domain (other parts from reference TRBV7-8 and TRBJ2-1): GAGVSQSPRYKVAKRGQDVALRCDPISGHVSLFWYQQALGQGPEFLTYFQNEAQLDKSGLPSDRFFAERPEGSVSTLKIQRTQQEDSAVYLCASSSFSSGGSYNEQFFGPGTRLTVL.

V usage is TRBV30 and J usage is TRBJ2-1; 7 bases are shared with TRBD1. With 2 bases clipped from V and 9 bases from J, the junction kept 7 bases outside the gene matches. The germline V gene encodes CDR1 GTSNPN and CDR2 SVGIG (reference sequence). The CDR3 is made up of 13 amino acids. Here the CDR3 reads CAWSTIQGTEQFF. In DNA, the CDR3 is TGTGCCTGGAGTACTATACAGGGGACTGAGCAGTTCTTC.

Only a few counts were recorded for this clone. The chain links TRBV5-1 to TRBJ2-6, with no clear D. The germline V and J ends were trimmed by 2 bases and 0 bases, with 6 bases remaining between them. The germline CDR1 and CDR2 sequences are SGHRS and YFSETQ. CDR3 length equals 15 residues. This chain's CDR3 is CASSLPDSGANVLTF. CDR3 sequence (DNA): TGCGCCAGCAGCTTACCCGACTCTGGGGCCAACGTCCTGACTTTC. Full variable domain (missing parts from reference TRBV5-1 and TRBJ2-6): KAGVTQTPRYLIKTRGQQVTLSCSPISGHRSVSWYQQTPGQGLQFLFEYFSETQRNKGNFPGRFSGRQFSNSRSEMNVSTLELGDSALYLCASSLPDSGANVLTFGAGSRLTVL.

V usage is TRBV5-1 and J usage is TRBJ2-1, with TRBD2 as a possible D gene (7 bases). V was clipped by 1 base and J by 4 bases, with 15 bases between them. This CDR3 contains 16 residues. Germline V gene lookup returns CDR1 SGHRS and CDR2 YFSETQ. CDR3 sequence reads: CASSLRQGRVYNEQFF. The CDR3 nucleotides read TGCGCCAGCAGCTTGCGGCAGGGGAGGGTTTACAATGAGCAGTTCTTC.

This clone was detected ten times or more. This chain joins TRBV5-6 and TRBJ2-7; D is uncertain. This CDR3 region has 14 residues. Germline CDR1 reads SGHDT; CDR2 reads YYEEEE. V shed 4 bases and J shed 1 base, with 12 bases lying between them. The CDR3 here is CASSVYGVSYEQYF. The CDR3 DNA is TGTGCCAGCAGCGTATACGGAGTTTCCTACGAGCAGTACTTC.

V gene TRBV4-1 combines with J gene TRBJ1-4; a weak D match, TRBD1 (6 bases). The V gene's germline CDR1 is MGHRA and CDR2 YSYEKL. The CDR3 has 15 residues. V was shortened by 4 bases and J by 6 bases, with 15 bases between the two germline ends. CDR3 loop: CASSPMDSQYEKLFF. The CDR3 DNA reads TGCGCCAGCAGCCCCATGGACAGCCAATATGAAAAACTGTTTTTT.

The chain links TRBV9 to TRBJ2-6; the match to TRBD1 covers 7 bases. Germline V CDR1 and CDR2: SGDLS, YYNGEE. The CDR3 extends over 20 amino acids. The V and J ends lost 4 bases and 0 bases, in that order; junction bases with no gene match: 16. CDR3 loop: CASSLRTGPQLRSGANVLTF. In nucleotides, the CDR3 is TGTGCCAGCAGCCTCCGGACAGGCCCACAACTACGCTCTGGGGCCAACGTCCTGACTTTC.

This clone has only a few counts. The V call is TRBV7-9, the J call TRBJ2-1, with D possibly called TRBD1 or TRBD2 (5 bases each). The length of the CDR3 is 14 residues. The ends were cut back, 0 bases at V and 5 bases at J, with 8 bases in the middle. The germline CDR1 and CDR2 sequences are SEHNR and FQNEAQ (reference sequence). CDR3 in amino acids: CASSLAGTNNEQFF. CDR3 in DNA: TGTGCCAGCAGCTTAGCGGGGACGAACAATGAGCAGTTCTTC.

This clone was counted only a few times. CDR3 bases: TGTGCCAGCAGCTTGGTAGGACAGAGATCCTACGAGCAGTACTTC. Its translation is CASSLVGQRSYEQYF. The chain couples TRBV5-5 to TRBJ2-7; tentative D call: TRBD1 (6 bases). The CDR3 consists of 15 residues. V was trimmed by 0 bases and J by 1 base, leaving 11 bases between them. The germline gives CDR1 SGHKS, CDR2 YYEKEE (reference sequence).

The genes are TRBV10-3 and TRBJ2-1, with D tentatively TRBD1 (6 bases). Trimming cost V 3 bases and J 6 bases, with 12 bases left between them. The CDR3 spans 14 residues. Germline V gene data show CDR1 as ENHRY and CDR2 as SYGVKD. CDR3 sequence (DNA): TGTGCCATCAGTGATAACAGGGTTTCCAATGAGCAGTTCTTC. It specifies CAISDNRVSNEQFF.

V and J are TRBV4-1 and TRBJ2-1; no clear D. V lost 4 bases to trimming and J lost 0 bases, with 4 bases between them. CDR1 MGHRA and CDR2 YSYEKL come from the germline V gene. CDR3 size: 13 residues. The DNA for the CDR3 is TGCGCCAGCAGCCCTTACTCCTACAATGAGCAGTTCTTC. The encoded protein is CASSPYSYNEQFF.

The chain employs TRBV12-5 and TRBJ2-1; D possibly matches TRBD1 or TRBD2 (5 bases each). Germline loops: CDR1 LGHNT, CDR2 FRNRAP. V gave up 7 bases and J gave up 5 bases, with 18 bases separating them. The CDR3 totals 15 residues. CDR3 in DNA: TGTGCTAGTGTCAGCCGGGACCCACAAAACAATGAGCAGTTCTTC. Translation: CASVSRDPQNNEQFF.

The chain is built from TRBV10-3 and TRBJ2-6, with D unresolved. The CDR3 spans 13 residues. V was shortened by 4 bases and J by 2 bases, with 3 bases between the two germline ends. CDR1 is ENHRY, CDR2 SYGVKD, per germline. The CDR3 spells CAISGAGANVLTF. The DNA of the CDR3 is TGTGCCATCAGTGGGGCTGGGGCCAACGTCCTGACTTTC.

This chain joins TRBV7-9 and TRBJ1-5, with D possibly TRBD1 on 6 matching bases. The V end was cut by 5 bases, the J end by 9 bases, with 23 bases between. Germline V lookup: CDR1 SEHNR, CDR2 FQNEAQ (reference sequence). The CDR3 consists of 16 residues. The CDR3 region is CASSPTLTGALGPQHF. CDR3 DNA sequence: TGTGCCAGCAGCCCGACCCTGACAGGAGCCCTGGGGCCCCAGCATTTT.

In this sample, this clone turned up once. The chain links TRBV7-9 to TRBJ2-7; 9 nucleotides match TRBD1. Per germline, CDR1 SEHNR and CDR2 FQNEAQ (reference sequence). V was pared by 1 base and J by 1 base, with 2 bases of the junction left unmatched. The CDR3 loop spans 15 amino acids. The CDR3 DNA reads TGTGCCAGCAGCTTAGTGGGACAGGGATCCTACGAGCAGTACTTC. Translating gives CASSLVGQGSYEQYF. The full variable domain, with the rest looked up from reference TRBV7-9 and TRBJ2-7, is DTGVSQNPRHKITKRGQNVTFRCDPISEHNRLYWYRQTLGQGPEFLTYFQNEAQLEKSRLLSDRFSAERPKGSFSTLEIQRTEQGDSAMYLCASSLVGQGSYEQYFGPGTRLTVT.